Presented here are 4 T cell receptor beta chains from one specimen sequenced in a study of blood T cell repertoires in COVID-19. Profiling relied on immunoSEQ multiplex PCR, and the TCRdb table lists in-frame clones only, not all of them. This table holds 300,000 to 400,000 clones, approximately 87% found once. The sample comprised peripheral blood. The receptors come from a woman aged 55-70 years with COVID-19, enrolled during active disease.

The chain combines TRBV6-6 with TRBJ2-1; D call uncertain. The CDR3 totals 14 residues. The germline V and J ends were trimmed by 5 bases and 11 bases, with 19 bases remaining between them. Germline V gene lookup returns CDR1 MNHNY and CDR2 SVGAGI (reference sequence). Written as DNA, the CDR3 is TGTGCCAGCAGTCAGGAACTATCTACAATGAAGCAGTTCTTC. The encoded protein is CASSQELSTMKQFF.

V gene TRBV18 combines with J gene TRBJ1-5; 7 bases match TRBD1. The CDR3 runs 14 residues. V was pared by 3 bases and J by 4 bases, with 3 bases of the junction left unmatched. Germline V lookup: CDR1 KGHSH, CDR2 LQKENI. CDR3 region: CASSPQTGNQPQHF. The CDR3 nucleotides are TGTGCCAGCTCACCTCAGACAGGGAATCAGCCCCAGCATTTT.

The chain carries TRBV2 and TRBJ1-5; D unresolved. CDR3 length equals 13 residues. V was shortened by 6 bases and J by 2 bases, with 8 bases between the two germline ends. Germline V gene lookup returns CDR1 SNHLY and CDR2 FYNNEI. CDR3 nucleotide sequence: TGTGCCAGCAGACGTGAGGGCAATCAGCCCCAGCATTTT. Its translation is CASRREGNQPQHF.

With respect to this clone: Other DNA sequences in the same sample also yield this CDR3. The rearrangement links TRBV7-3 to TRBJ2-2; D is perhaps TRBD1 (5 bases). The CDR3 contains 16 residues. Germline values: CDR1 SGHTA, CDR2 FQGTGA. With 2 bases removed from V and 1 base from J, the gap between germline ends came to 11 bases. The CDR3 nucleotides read TGTGCCAGCAGCTTACTTCCCGGACAGAACACCGGGGAGCTGTTTTTT. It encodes CASSLLPGQNTGELFF.